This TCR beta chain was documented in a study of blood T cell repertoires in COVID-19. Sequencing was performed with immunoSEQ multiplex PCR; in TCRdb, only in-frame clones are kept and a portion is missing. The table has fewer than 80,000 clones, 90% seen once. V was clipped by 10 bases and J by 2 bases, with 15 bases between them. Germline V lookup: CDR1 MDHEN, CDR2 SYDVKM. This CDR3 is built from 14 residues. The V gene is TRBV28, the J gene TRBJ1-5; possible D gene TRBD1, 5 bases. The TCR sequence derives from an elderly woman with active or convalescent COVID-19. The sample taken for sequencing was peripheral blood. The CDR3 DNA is TGTGCCACCCTAGGGGTGGACCGCAATCAGCCCCAGCATTTT. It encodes CATLGVDRNQPQHF.